This T cell receptor (beta chain) was recorded in a study of OX40 agonist ivuxolimab in advanced cancers. About the research overall: Of the participants, approximately 36% had some prior anti-PD-1, anti-PD-L1 or anti-CTLA-4 therapy, which was allowed. Study-wide points: Circulating CD4+ and CD8+ T cells showed clonal expansion by week 6 at 0.1 to 3.0 mg/kg. Nonresponders, in some cases, also had low normalized T-cell clonal expansion.

Assay: immunoSEQ multiplex PCR; the TCRdb copy retains only in-frame clones and omits some. Altogether 70,000 or so clones are present, approximately 92% being singletons, with the ten largest covering 0.94%. With regard to this clone: The antigen is unknown.

Germline V gene lookup returns CDR1 MNHEY and CDR2 SVGAGI. The CDR3 runs to 13 residues. Trimming shortened V by 6 bases and J by 8 bases, and 16 bases separated the two germline ends. The V call is TRBV6-5, the J call TRBJ1-1, with a possible D match to TRBD1 (6 bases). The sample in question was CD4+ or CD8+ T cells sorted from blood, obtained in a trial of the OX40 agonist ivuxolimab. The clonotype was recovered from an adult with an advanced solid tumor such as melanoma, head and neck, liver or kidney cancer. The CDR3 DNA reads as TGTGCCAGCAGCCGAGCAGGGGTGGCGGAAGCTTTCTTT. Amino acids: CASSRAGVAEAFF.